This T cell receptor (beta chain) was found in a study of blood T cell repertoires in COVID-19. The germline V gene encodes CDR1 SGHNT and CDR2 YYREEE (reference sequence). The CDR3 sequence is 14 residues long. The trim removed 4 bases at V and 6 bases at J, leaving 9 bases unmatched. Sequencing was performed with immunoSEQ multiplex PCR; in TCRdb, only in-frame clones are kept and a portion is missing. The sample shows roughly 70,000 clones, 80% of them seen only once. The V gene is TRBV5-4, the J gene TRBJ2-7, with 8 nucleotides matching TRBD2. The TCR originated in a human donor in a cohort sampled during active COVID-19. The sample comprised peripheral blood. CDR3 amino acids: CASSSGLAQTEQYF. The CDR3, as DNA: TGTGCCAGCAGCAGCGGACTAGCCCAGACCGAGCAGTACTTC.